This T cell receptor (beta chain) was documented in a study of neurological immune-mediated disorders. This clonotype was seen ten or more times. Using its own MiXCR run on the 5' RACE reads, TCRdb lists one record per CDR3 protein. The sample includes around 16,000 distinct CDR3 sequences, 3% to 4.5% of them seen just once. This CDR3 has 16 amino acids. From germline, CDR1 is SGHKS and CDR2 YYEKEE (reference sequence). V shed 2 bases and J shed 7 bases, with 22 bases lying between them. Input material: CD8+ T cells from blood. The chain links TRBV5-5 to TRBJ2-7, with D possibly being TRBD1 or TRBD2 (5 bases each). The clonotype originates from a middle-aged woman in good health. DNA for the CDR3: TGTGCCAGCAGCTTCCTGGGGGACCCCCGAAGGAGGGAGCAGTACTTC. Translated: CASSFLGDPRRREQYF.